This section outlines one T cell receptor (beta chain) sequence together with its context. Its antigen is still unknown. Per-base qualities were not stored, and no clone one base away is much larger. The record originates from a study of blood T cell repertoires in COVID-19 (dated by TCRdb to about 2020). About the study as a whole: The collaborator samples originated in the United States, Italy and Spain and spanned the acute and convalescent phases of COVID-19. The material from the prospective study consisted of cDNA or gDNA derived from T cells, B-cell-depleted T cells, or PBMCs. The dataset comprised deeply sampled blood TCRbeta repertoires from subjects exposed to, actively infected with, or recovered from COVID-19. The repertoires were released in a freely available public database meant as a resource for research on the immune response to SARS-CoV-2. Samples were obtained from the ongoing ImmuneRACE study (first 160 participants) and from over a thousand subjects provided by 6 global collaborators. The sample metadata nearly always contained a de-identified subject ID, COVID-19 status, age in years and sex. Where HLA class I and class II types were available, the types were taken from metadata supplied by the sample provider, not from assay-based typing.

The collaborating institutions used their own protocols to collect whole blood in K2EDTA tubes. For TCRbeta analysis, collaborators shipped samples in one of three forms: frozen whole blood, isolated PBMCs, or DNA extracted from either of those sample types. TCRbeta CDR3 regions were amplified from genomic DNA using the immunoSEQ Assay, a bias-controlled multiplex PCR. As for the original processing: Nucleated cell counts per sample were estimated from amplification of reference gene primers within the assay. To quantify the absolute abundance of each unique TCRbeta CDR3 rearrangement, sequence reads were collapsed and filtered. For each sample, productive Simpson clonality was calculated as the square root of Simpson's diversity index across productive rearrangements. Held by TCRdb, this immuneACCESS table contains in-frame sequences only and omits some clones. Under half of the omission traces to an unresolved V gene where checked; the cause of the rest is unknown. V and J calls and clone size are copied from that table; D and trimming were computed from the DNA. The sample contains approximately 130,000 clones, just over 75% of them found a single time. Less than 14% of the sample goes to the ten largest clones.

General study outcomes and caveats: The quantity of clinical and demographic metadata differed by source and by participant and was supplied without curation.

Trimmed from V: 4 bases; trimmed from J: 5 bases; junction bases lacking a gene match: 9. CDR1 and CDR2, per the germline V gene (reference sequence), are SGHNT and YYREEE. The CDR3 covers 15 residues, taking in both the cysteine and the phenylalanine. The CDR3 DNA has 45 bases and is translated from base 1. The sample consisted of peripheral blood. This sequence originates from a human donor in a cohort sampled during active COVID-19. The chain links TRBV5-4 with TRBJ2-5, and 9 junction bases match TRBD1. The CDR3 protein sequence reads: CASSTLQGADETQYF. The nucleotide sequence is TGTGCCAGCAGCACATTACAGGGGGCCGACGAGACCCAGTACTTC. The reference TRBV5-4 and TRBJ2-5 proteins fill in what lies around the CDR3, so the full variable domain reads ETGVTQSPTHLIKTRGQQVTLRCSSQSGHNTVSWYQQALGQGPQFIFQYYREEENGRGNFPPRFSGLQFPNYSSELNVNALELDDSALYLCASSTLQGADETQYFGPGTRLLVL.